Presented here are 18 T cell receptor beta chains from one specimen sequenced in a study of early T cells in non-severe SARS-CoV-2 infection. A single record per CDR3 protein comes from TCRdb applying MiXCR to the 5' RACE reads. The sample has around 100,000 distinct CDR3 sequences, roughly 17% seen once; the top ten hold roughly 1.3%. The source material was whole blood. The receptors originated from an adult who was a healthcare worker with PCR-confirmed SARS-CoV-2 infection or an uninfected control (not recorded which).

This clonotype was observed a handful of times. The chain carries TRBV19 and TRBJ2-1; no firm D call. The CDR3 length is 11 residues. V lost 4 bases and J lost 4, with 2 bases in between. Germline CDR1 reads LNHDA; CDR2 reads SQIVND (reference sequence). The CDR3 DNA reads as TGTGCCAGTAGTAATTACAATGAGCAGTTCTTC. It is translated as CASSNYNEQFF.

The table lists this clonotype with a few counts. The gene calls are TRBV4-3 and TRBJ2-7; 10 bases line up with TRBD2. The CDR3 sequence is 16 residues long. The junction had 6 bases not matched to a gene; V was cut back by 1 base and J by 3 bases. CDR1 LGHNA and CDR2 YSLEER come from the germline V gene. The CDR3 nucleotides read TGCGCCAGCAGCCAAGGGGTCCGGACTAGCGGCTACGAGCAGTACTTC. It encodes CASSQGVRTSGYEQYF.

The rearrangement links TRBV11-2 to TRBJ2-5; D unclear. Germline values: CDR1 SGHAT, CDR2 FQNNGV. V lost 4 bases and J lost 0, with 18 bases in between. The CDR3 sequence is 17 residues long. The CDR3 DNA reads as TGTGCCAGCAGCTCAGTCTGGAATGATACCTACCAAGAGACCCAGTACTTC. It is translated as CASSSVWNDTYQETQYF.

This clonotype came up a few times. The genes are TRBV20-1 and TRBJ2-3; no clear D. The CDR3 spans 11 residues. The V gene's germline CDR1 is DFQATT and CDR2 SNEGSKA (reference sequence). Trimming shortened V by 6 bases and J by 6 bases, and 10 bases separated the two germline ends. The CDR3 DNA follows: TGCAGTGCCCCCCTCTCGGATACGCAGTATTTT. Translation: CSAPLSDTQYF.

A few counts support this clonotype. This rearrangement joins TRBV6-6 to TRBJ2-7; TRBD1 might be the D (6 bases). The CDR3 covers 15 residues. Germline V CDR1 and CDR2: MNHNY, SVGAGI (reference sequence). Trimming took 3 bases from V and 5 from J, leaving 17 bases between them. The CDR3 spells CASSYSFGTTDEQYF. Written as DNA, the CDR3 is TGTGCCAGCAGTTATTCATTCGGGACAACAGACGAGCAGTACTTC.

The chain joins TRBV11-2 to TRBJ2-5; 8 bases are a match to TRBD2. The CDR3 has 16 residues. The germline gives CDR1 SGHAT, CDR2 FQNNGV. J gave up 4 bases and V 5 bases, and 12 bases lay outside the gene matches. This CDR3 reads CASSRGAGGDSETQYF. The DNA for the CDR3 is TGTGCCAGCAGCCGCGGGGCGGGGGGAGATTCAGAGACCCAGTACTTC.

The table lists this clonotype with a few counts. This sequence joins TRBV18 and TRBJ1-1; no firm D call. The CDR3 consists of 13 residues. V shed 2 bases and J shed 7 bases, with 11 bases lying between them. The germline V gene has CDR1 KGHSH and CDR2 LQKENI. The CDR3 coding sequence is TGTGCCAGCTCACCATCAGTAGGCAGTGAAGCTTTCTTT. Its protein is CASSPSVGSEAFF.

This clonotype was recorded a few times. This sequence joins TRBV20-1 and TRBJ2-3; 8 positions agree with TRBD2. V gave up 2 bases and J gave up 4 bases; unmatched junction bases: 11. CDR1 is DFQATT, CDR2 SNEGSKA, per germline (reference sequence). The CDR3 consists of 16 residues. The CDR3 DNA follows: TGCAGTGCTAGACCGGGACTAGTTTCTATTTCAGATACGCAGTATTTT. This codes for CSARPGLVSISDTQYF.

This clonotype was seen at least ten times. This CDR3 is CASSRDRGGYGYTF. The DNA of the CDR3 is TGTGCCAGCAGCCGTGACAGGGGAGGCTATGGCTACACCTTC. This sequence joins TRBV7-2 and TRBJ1-2; 8 bases align to TRBD1. Germline CDR1 and CDR2: SGHTA and FQGNSA. The CDR3 extends over 14 amino acids. Germline trimming cut 5 bases from V and 4 bases from J; bases unmatched to any gene: 6.

This clonotype has only a few counts. The V gene is TRBV12-3 or TRBV12-4, the J gene TRBJ1-1, with no clear D. The CDR3 runs 12 residues. Trimming cost V 4 bases and J 7 bases, with 10 bases left between them. As DNA, the CDR3 is TGTGCCAGCAGTTCCGGCGGGGTTGAAGCTTTCTTT. Translating it yields CASSSGGVEAFF.

This clonotype was recorded a few times. The V and J genes are TRBV5-4 and TRBJ2-2; 11 positions agree with TRBD2. V lost 0 bases to trimming and J lost 6 bases; unmatched junction nucleotides: 1. The CDR3 totals 15 residues. Germline values: CDR1 SGHNT, CDR2 YYREEE (reference sequence). The CDR3 DNA is TGTGCCAGCAGCTTGGAACTAGCGGGAGCCGGGGAGCTGTTTTTT. Its translation is CASSLELAGAGELFF.

This clonotype was seen a few times. CDR3 bases: TGTGCCAGCAGCATATCCGGGCCTGGGGATACGCAGTATTTT. This codes for CASSISGPGDTQYF. The V call is TRBV7-8, the J call TRBJ2-3; D call uncertain. Trimming shortened V by 5 bases and J by 6 bases, and 15 bases separated the two germline ends. This CDR3 contains 14 residues. From germline, CDR1 is SGHVS and CDR2 FQNEAQ.

This clonotype was detected a few times. The CDR3 DNA reads as TGTGCCTGGAACAGGGATCATACGCAGTATTTT. Protein product: CAWNRDHTQYF. The V and J genes are TRBV30 and TRBJ2-3, with a tentative D call TRBD1 (6 bases). From germline, CDR1 is GTSNPN and CDR2 SVGIG (reference sequence). Trimming removed 4 bases from V and 7 bases from J, with 9 bases in between. The CDR3 has 11 amino acids.

The V gene is TRBV6-1, the J gene TRBJ2-7, with D uncertain. Deletions cut 0 bases from V and 4 bases from J, with 7 bases between. This CDR3 has 13 amino acids. CDR1 and CDR2 from the germline V gene are MNHNS and SASEGT. CDR3 in DNA: TGTGCCAGCAGTGAAGCAACAGTATACGAGCAGTACTTC. As protein: CASSEATVYEQYF.

This clonotype was seen more than once but under ten times. V usage is TRBV5-1 and J usage is TRBJ1-1; D remains unclear. This CDR3 comprises 12 residues. Germline CDR1 and CDR2: SGHRS and YFSETQ. Trimming removed 5 bases from V and 1 base from J, with 6 bases in between. The CDR3 spells CASRGQNTEAFF. The CDR3 DNA follows: TGCGCCAGCAGGGGCCAGAACACTGAAGCTTTCTTT.

This clonotype was observed at least ten times. The chain links TRBV29-1 to TRBJ1-1; D remains unclear. V was pared by 0 bases and J by 2 bases, with 7 bases between. This CDR3 region has 13 residues. Germline CDR1 and CDR2: SQVTM and ANQGSEA. CDR3 sequence: CSVEDFGNTEAFF. The CDR3, as DNA: TGCAGCGTTGAAGATTTTGGCAACACTGAAGCTTTCTTT. Full variable domain (remainder filled in from reference TRBV29-1 and TRBJ1-1): SAVISQKPSRDICQRGTSLTIQCQVDSQVTMMFWYRQQPGQSLTLIATANQGSEATYESGFVIDKFPISRPNLTFSTLTVSNMSPEDSSIYLCSVEDFGNTEAFFGQGTRLTVV.

This clonotype was seen a few times. V gene TRBV7-2 combines with J gene TRBJ2-7; TRBD2 matches at 10 bases. Per the germline V gene, CDR1 is SGHTA and CDR2 is FQGNSA. J lost 4 bases, V lost 4 bases, and 13 bases had no gene match. The CDR3 covers 17 residues. CDR3 DNA: TGTGCCAGCAGCTCCCTAGGGAGCGGGAGGGCCGCATACGAGCAGTACTTC. Encoded protein: CASSSLGSGRAAYEQYF.

The chain links TRBV29-1 to TRBJ2-7, with TRBD1 matching 10 bases. From germline, CDR1 is SQVTM and CDR2 ANQGSEA. This CDR3 spans 14 amino acids. The V and J ends lost 4 bases and 1 base, in that order; junction bases with no gene match: 4. This CDR3 is CSVVRQGASYEQYF. The CDR3 coding sequence is TGCAGCGTTGTCAGACAGGGGGCTTCCTACGAGCAGTACTTC.